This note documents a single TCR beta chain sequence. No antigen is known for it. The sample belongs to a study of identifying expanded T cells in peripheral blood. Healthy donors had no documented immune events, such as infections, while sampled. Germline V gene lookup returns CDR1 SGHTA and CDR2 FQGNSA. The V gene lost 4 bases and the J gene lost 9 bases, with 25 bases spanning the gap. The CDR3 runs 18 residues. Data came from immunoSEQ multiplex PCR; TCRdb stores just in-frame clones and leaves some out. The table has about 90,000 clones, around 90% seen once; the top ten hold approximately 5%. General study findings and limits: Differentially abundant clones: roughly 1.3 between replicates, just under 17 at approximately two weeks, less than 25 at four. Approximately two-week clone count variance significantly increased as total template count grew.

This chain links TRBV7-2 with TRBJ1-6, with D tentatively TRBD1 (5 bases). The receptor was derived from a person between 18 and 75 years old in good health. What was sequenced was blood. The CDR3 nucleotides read TGTGCCAGCAGCTACCGCTGGGGATGGGGACCGATAGGTTCACCCCTCCACTTT. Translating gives CASSYRWGWGPIGSPLHF.